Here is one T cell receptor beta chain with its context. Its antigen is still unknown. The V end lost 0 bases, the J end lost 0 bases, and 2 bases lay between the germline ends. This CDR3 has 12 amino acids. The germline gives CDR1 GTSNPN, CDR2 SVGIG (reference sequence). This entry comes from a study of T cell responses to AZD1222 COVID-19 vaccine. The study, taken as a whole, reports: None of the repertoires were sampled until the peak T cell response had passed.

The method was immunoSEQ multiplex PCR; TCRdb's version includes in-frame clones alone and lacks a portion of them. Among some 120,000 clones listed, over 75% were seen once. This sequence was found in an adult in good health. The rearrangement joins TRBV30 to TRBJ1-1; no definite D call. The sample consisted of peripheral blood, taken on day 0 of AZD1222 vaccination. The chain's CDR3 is CAWSVLNTEAFF. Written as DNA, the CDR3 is TGTGCCTGGAGTGTGTTGAACACTGAAGCTTTCTTT.